This T cell receptor beta chain derives from a study of post-analysis software for immune sequencing data. This clonotype was counted ten times or more. The antigen is not known. CDR1 is SGHDT, CDR2 YYEEEE, per germline. The CDR3 contains 13 residues. V gave up 1 base and J gave up 4 bases, with 9 bases separating them. Study results and limitations: Patients used about five TRBV segments, including TRBV5-6, TRBV5-1 and TRBV20-1, more often than controls. Significantly lower normalized Chao1 diversity was seen in multiple sclerosis patients than in controls. By F measure, strong co-clustering occurred among samples prepared in the same batch.

The TCR beta cDNA libraries contained unique molecular identifiers. Between about 0.95 and 11 million T cells gave rise to some 490,000 cDNA molecules. TCRdb reanalysed the PCR reads using MiXCR and keeps one entry per CDR3 protein. The sample yields 250,000 to 300,000 distinct CDR3 sequences, 36% seen once. The clonotype was recovered from a girl aged 10-17 years with multiple sclerosis. Specimen: blood. The chain links TRBV5-6 to TRBJ2-7; D is ambiguous. The CDR3 loop is CASSLRAAYEQYF. The CDR3 DNA reads as TGTGCCAGCAGCTTGCGGGCAGCGTACGAGCAGTACTTC.